Described below is a single T cell receptor (beta chain) sequence and its context. Antigen unknown. Clones were sequenced by immunoSEQ multiplex PCR, and TCRdb holds only the in-frame ones, with some missing. The sample holds more than 65,000 clones; 81% are singletons and the top ten take more than 4%. Exclusion of a patient followed from autoimmune disease history or systemic immunosuppression. This entry is derived from a study of OX40 agonist ivuxolimab in advanced cancers. For the study at large: From roughly 23 to 90 years was the age range, with a mean of around 57 years, and approximately 84% were male. Study-wide results and caveats: There was clonal expansion of CD4+ and CD8+ blood T cells by week 6 at 0.1 to 3.0 mg/kg.

The TCR was taken from an adult with an advanced solid tumor such as melanoma, head and neck, liver or kidney cancer. Sequenced here: CD4+ or CD8+ T cells sorted from blood, sampled in a trial of the OX40 agonist ivuxolimab.

CDR3 sequence (DNA): TGTGCCAGCAGGGGACTAGCCCTTCAAGGGGAGCAGTTCTTC. The encoded protein is CASRGLALQGEQFF. This chain joins TRBV2 and TRBJ2-1; 9 bases line up with TRBD2. There are 14 residues in the CDR3. Per the germline V gene, CDR1 is SNHLY and CDR2 is FYNNEI. V was pared by 6 bases and J by 10 bases, with 10 bases of the junction left unmatched.